This T cell receptor beta chain was identified during a study of early T cells in non-severe SARS-CoV-2 infection. The CDR3 has 16 residues. Germline CDR1 and CDR2: SGHAT and FQNNGV. V lost 5 bases to trimming and J lost 2 bases; unmatched junction nucleotides: 5. MiXCR, applied by TCRdb to the 5' RACE reads, yields one record per CDR3 protein. Here the sample spans tens of thousands of distinct CDR3 sequences, around 9% being singletons. This clonotype was picked up many times. Material for sequencing was whole blood. This receptor was identified in an adult who was a healthcare worker with PCR-confirmed SARS-CoV-2 infection or an uninfected control (not recorded which). The chain recombines TRBV11-2 with TRBJ1-5; 11 bases map to TRBD1. The CDR3: CASSADRGQGNQPQHF. The CDR3 nucleotides are TGTGCCAGCAGCGCGGACAGGGGGCAGGGCAATCAGCCCCAGCATTTT.